These 21 T cell receptor beta chains came from one sample sequenced in a study of shared clonotypes between healthy human individuals. TCRdb's copy holds only in-frame clones and misses some; the assay was immunoSEQ multiplex PCR. The sample carries over 400,000 clones, 81% recorded once. Sequenced material: PBMCs. These receptors came from a woman in her thirties or forties in good health. Some clones in this sample may be carry-over from other donors' samples.

This clone was detected ten times or more. The chain has TRBV30 and TRBJ2-1; TRBD1 agrees at 7 bases. The CDR3 covers 14 residues. Germline V gene lookup returns CDR1 GTSNPN and CDR2 SVGIG (reference sequence). The ends lost 5 bases at V and 5 bases at J; junction bases unmatched: 9. The CDR3 DNA is TGTGCCTGGGCCTCAGGGGGTCGGCACAATGAGCAGTTCTTC. It codes for CAWASGGRHNEQFF.

This sequence joins TRBV29-1 and TRBJ2-5; TRBD1 might be the D (6 bases). The CDR3 spans 14 residues. CDR1 is SQVTM and CDR2 is ANQGSEA in the germline V gene. V was trimmed by 3 bases and J by 4 bases, leaving 15 bases between them. The CDR3 DNA reads TGCAGCGTTGACGTGGGGGCAGGGAGAGAGACCCAGTACTTC. It encodes CSVDVGAGRETQYF.

This clone was found a few times. The J gene is TRBJ2-2, the V gene TRBV28, with 10 bases matching TRBD1. In germline, CDR1 is MDHEN, CDR2 SYDVKM. The CDR3 totals 19 residues. V lost 5 bases and J lost 0; bases outside the gene matches: 12. The CDR3 sequence: CASSRLRDRGLTNTGELFF. The CDR3, as DNA: TGTGCCAGCAGTCGTCTCCGGGACAGGGGCCTGACGAACACCGGGGAGCTGTTTTTT.

The V call is TRBV2, the J call TRBJ2-7, with TRBD2 as a possible D gene (6 bases). Germline CDR1 SNHLY, CDR2 FYNNEI. The length of the CDR3 is 15 residues. V was trimmed by 0 bases and J by 0 bases, leaving 9 bases between them. CDR3 nucleotide sequence: TGTGCCAGCAGTGAAGCTCGGGGGAGCTCCTACGAGCAGTACTTC. This sequence encodes CASSEARGSSYEQYF.

This chain connects TRBV11-2 to TRBJ1-5; D not resolved. The CDR3 consists of 15 residues. V was clipped by 0 bases and J by 6 bases, with 12 bases between them. Germline CDR1 and CDR2: SGHAT and FQNNGV. CDR3 amino acids: CASSLDLGEGQPQHF. In DNA form, the CDR3 reads TGTGCCAGCAGCTTAGACTTGGGTGAGGGTCAGCCCCAGCATTTT. Complete variable domain (other parts from reference TRBV11-2 and TRBJ1-5): EAGVAQSPRYKIIEKRQSVAFWCNPISGHATLYWYQQILGQGPKLLIQFQNNGVVDDSQLPKDRFSAERLKGVDSTLKIQPAKLEDSAVYLCASSLDLGEGQPQHFGDGTRLSIL.

The chain couples TRBV6-1 to TRBJ1-2, with no clear D. Per germline, CDR1 MNHNS and CDR2 SASEGT. The CDR3 contains 12 residues. V was trimmed by 2 bases and J by 7 bases, leaving 8 bases between them. CDR3 nucleotide sequence: TGTGCCAGCAGTGAAAGTCACTCTGGCTACACCTTC. Its protein is CASSESHSGYTF.

Details on this clone: A far larger clone is off by one base, so a read error is likely. The gene calls are TRBV30 and TRBJ1-2; D may be TRBD1 (6 bases). CDR1 and CDR2 from the germline V gene are GTSNPN and SVGIG (reference sequence). This CDR3 comprises 14 residues. V shed 6 bases and J shed 7 bases, with 21 bases lying between them. CDR3 amino acids: CACGGPRTKAGYTF. The CDR3 DNA sequence: TGTGCCTGTGGGGGGCCGAGGACAAAGGCTGGCTACACCTTC. Full variable domain (remainder filled in from reference TRBV30 and TRBJ1-2): SQTIHQWPATLVQPVGSPLSLECTVEGTSNPNLYWYRQAAGRGLQLLFYSVGIGQISSEVPQNLSASRPQDRQFILSSKKLLLSDSGFYLCACGGPRTKAGYTFGSGTRLTVV.

The rearrangement uses TRBV5-1 and TRBJ2-2, with 8 positions matching TRBD2. CDR1 is SGHRS, CDR2 YFSETQ, per germline. V was clipped by 4 bases and J by 4 bases; unmatched bases: 12. There are 17 residues in the CDR3. CDR3 bases: TGCGCCAGCAGCCGCAGGCAGGTAGCGGGGCTCACCGGGGAGCTGTTTTTT. Its translation: CASSRRQVAGLTGELFF.

With regard to this clone: This could be a read error, since a much larger clone is one nucleotide away. The chain couples TRBV2 to TRBJ1-2, with D unresolved. The V end lost 6 bases, the J end lost 7 bases, and 15 bases lay between the germline ends. The CDR3 is made up of 13 amino acids. The germline gives CDR1 SNHLY, CDR2 FYNNEI. In DNA form, the CDR3 reads TGTGCCAGCAGCGGGCAGGAGGCAGGTGGCTACACCTTC. It yields the protein CASSGQEAGGYTF.

This clone was seen repeatedly, ten times or more. In the same sample, other DNA sequences code for this CDR3. The chain joins TRBV2 to TRBJ1-1; 9 bases are shared with TRBD1. The ends lost 0 bases at V and 7 bases at J; junction bases unmatched: 6. This CDR3 is built from 15 residues. Germline V gene lookup returns CDR1 SNHLY and CDR2 FYNNEI. CDR3 in amino acids: CASSEADRGNFEAFF. DNA of the CDR3: TGTGCCAGCAGTGAAGCGGACAGGGGCAACTTTGAAGCTTTCTTT.

At least ten counts were recorded for this clone. J is TRBJ2-1 and V is TRBV15; weak D call: TRBD2 (5 bases). The CDR3 contains 14 residues. Trimming removed 4 bases at V and 0 bases at J, with 7 bases between. The V gene's germline CDR1 is LNHNV and CDR2 YYDKDF (reference sequence). CDR3 loop: CATSTRDSYNEQFF. DNA of the CDR3: TGTGCCACCAGCACCCGGGACTCCTACAATGAGCAGTTCTTC.

This clone was detected only a few times. Only one base separates this from a far larger clonotype, so it likely reflects a read error. CDR3 DNA: TGCGCCAGCAGCCTGGACGGGGGGCTCTCTGGAAACACCATATATTTT. It translates to CASSLDGGLSGNTIYF. The V gene is TRBV4-1, the J gene TRBJ1-3, with D possibly TRBD1 on 6 matching bases. Germline V gene lookup returns CDR1 MGHRA and CDR2 YSYEKL. This CDR3 has 16 amino acids. Trimming took 4 bases from V and 0 from J, leaving 13 bases between them.

This chain joins TRBV6-6 and TRBJ2-7, with D unclear. This CDR3 spans 14 amino acids. In germline, CDR1 is MNHNY, CDR2 SVGAGI (reference sequence). The ends were cut back, 0 bases at V and 6 bases at J, with 12 bases in the middle. The CDR3 coding sequence is TGTGCCAGCAGTTACTCTGGGGTTATGGTCGAGCAGTACTTC. This translates into CASSYSGVMVEQYF.

The chain uses TRBV6-1 and TRBJ2-5; TRBD2 aligns across 11 bases. J lost 1 base, V lost 8 bases, and 6 bases had no gene match. CDR1 and CDR2 from the germline V gene are MNHNS and SASEGT. CDR3 length: 15 residues. The DNA for the CDR3 is TGTGCCAGCTCCGGGACTAGCGGTTTCCAAGAGACCCAGTACTTC. Protein sequence: CASSGTSGFQETQYF.

The chain is built from TRBV4-1 and TRBJ2-7; 8 bases align to TRBD1. The V gene's germline CDR1 is MGHRA and CDR2 YSYEKL. The CDR3 runs to 15 residues. V shed 1 base and J 4 bases; nucleotides not matched to a gene: 6. CDR3 DNA: TGCGCCAGCAGCCAAGTGTCAGGGGGCCTATACGAGCAGTACTTC. Protein product: CASSQVSGGLYEQYF.

This clone has ten or more counts. The same CDR3 can be traced to other DNA sequences in this sample. The chain recombines TRBV27 with TRBJ2-1, with 9 positions matching TRBD2. J gave up 3 bases and V 2 bases, and 8 bases lay outside the gene matches. Germline loops: CDR1 MNHEY, CDR2 SMNVEV (reference sequence). The CDR3 has 17 residues. The CDR3 protein is CASSLASGASIYNEQFF. DNA of the CDR3: TGTGCCAGCAGTTTAGCTAGCGGGGCCTCAATCTACAATGAGCAGTTCTTC.

Details on this clone: Other DNA sequences in the same sample also yield this CDR3. The CDR3 protein is CASSQDRGLYEQYF. The CDR3 DNA is TGCGCCAGCAGCCAAGACAGGGGGTTATACGAGCAGTACTTC. This chain uses TRBV4-3 with TRBJ2-7; 7 nucleotides align to TRBD1. Trimming cost V 0 bases and J 4 bases; bases outside gene matches: 3. CDR1 is LGHNA, CDR2 YSLEER, per germline. CDR3 length equals 14 residues.

Ten or more counts support this clone. The chain employs TRBV5-4 and TRBJ2-7; TRBD1 matches 7 bases. V lost 0 bases and J lost 4; bases outside the gene matches: 7. CDR1 is SGHNT, CDR2 YYREEE, per germline (reference sequence). This CDR3 has 15 amino acids. The CDR3 bases are TGTGCCAGCAGCTTGGCAGGGGGTTCCCGTTACGAGCAGTACTTC. This gives the protein CASSLAGGSRYEQYF.

This clone was counted only a few times. The chain employs TRBV6-5 and TRBJ2-1, with D tentatively TRBD1 or TRBD2 (5 bases each). Trimming removed 10 bases at V and 7 bases at J, with 23 bases between. In germline, CDR1 is MNHEY, CDR2 SVGAGI. The CDR3 is 15 residues long. The CDR3 region has the DNA TGTGCCACTCGGCCCGGGTCTCCCGAGGGGAATGAGCAGTTCTTC. Translated, it gives CATRPGSPEGNEQFF.

J is TRBJ1-1 and V is TRBV6-6; the D gene is possibly TRBD1 (6 bases). The V gene's germline CDR1 is MNHNY and CDR2 SVGAGI (reference sequence). Deletions cut 5 bases from V and 1 base from J, with 14 bases between. The CDR3 runs 15 residues. The CDR3 here is CASSPSPGQNTEAFF. CDR3 nucleotide sequence: TGTGCCAGCAGTCCTTCTCCGGGACAGAACACTGAAGCTTTCTTT.

This clone has a count of ten or more. This same CDR3 is encoded by further DNA sequences in the sample. The V gene is TRBV11-2, the J gene TRBJ2-1, with D unresolved. With 0 bases removed from V and 6 bases from J, the gap between germline ends came to 6 bases. This CDR3 has 13 amino acids. Germline CDR1 SGHAT, CDR2 FQNNGV. CDR3 sequence reads: CASSLDTANEQFF. For the CDR3, the DNA is TGTGCCAGCAGCTTAGATACCGCCAATGAGCAGTTCTTC.